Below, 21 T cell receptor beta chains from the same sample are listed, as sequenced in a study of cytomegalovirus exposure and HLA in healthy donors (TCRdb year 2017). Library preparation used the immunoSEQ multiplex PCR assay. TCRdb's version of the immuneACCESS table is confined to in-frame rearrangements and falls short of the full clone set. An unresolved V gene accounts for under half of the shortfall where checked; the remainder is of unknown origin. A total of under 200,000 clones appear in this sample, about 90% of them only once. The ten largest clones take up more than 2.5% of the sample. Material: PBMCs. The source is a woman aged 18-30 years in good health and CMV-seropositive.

The CDR3 nucleotides are TGTGCCAGCAGCACAGGAAGGACTAGCGGAGCCTACGAGCAGTACTTC. Translated, it gives CASSTGRTSGAYEQYF. The chain uses TRBV28 and TRBJ2-7; TRBD2 matches at 10 bases. The CDR3 is 16 residues long. V shed 6 bases and J 2 bases; nucleotides not matched to a gene: 10. CDR1 MDHEN and CDR2 SYDVKM come from the germline V gene.

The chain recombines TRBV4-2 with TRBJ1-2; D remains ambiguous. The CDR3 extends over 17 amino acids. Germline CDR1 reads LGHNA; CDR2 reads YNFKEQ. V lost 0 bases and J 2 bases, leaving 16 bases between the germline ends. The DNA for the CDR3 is TGTGCCAGCAGCCAAGATCCTCAACTAGCAATAAACTATGGCTACACCTTC. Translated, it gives CASSQDPQLAINYGYTF.

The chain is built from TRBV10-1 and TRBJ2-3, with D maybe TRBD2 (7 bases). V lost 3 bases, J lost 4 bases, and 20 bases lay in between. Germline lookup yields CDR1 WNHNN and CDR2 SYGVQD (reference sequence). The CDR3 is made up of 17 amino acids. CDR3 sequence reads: CASSDRVRRGHPDTQYF. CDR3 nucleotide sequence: TGCGCCAGCAGTGATCGTGTTCGGCGGGGGCATCCAGATACGCAGTATTTT.

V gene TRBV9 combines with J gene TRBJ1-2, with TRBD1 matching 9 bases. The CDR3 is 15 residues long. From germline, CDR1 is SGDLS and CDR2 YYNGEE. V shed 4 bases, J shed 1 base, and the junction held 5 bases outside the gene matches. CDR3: CASSLRQGGNYGYTF. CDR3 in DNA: TGTGCCAGCAGCCTAAGACAGGGGGGTAACTATGGCTACACCTTC.

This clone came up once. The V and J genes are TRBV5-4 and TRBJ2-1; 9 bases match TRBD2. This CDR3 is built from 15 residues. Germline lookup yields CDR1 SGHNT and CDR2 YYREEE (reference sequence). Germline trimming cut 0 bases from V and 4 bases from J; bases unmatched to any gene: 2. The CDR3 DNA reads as TGTGCCAGCAGCTTGGGGACTAGCGCTTACAATGAGCAGTTCTTC. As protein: CASSLGTSAYNEQFF.

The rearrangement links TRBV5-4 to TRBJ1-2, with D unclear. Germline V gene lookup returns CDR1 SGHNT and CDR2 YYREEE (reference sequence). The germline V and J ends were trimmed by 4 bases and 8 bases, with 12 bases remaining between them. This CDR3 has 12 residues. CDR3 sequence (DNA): TGTGCCAGCAGCCTGACGCTAGGAGGCTACACCTTC. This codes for CASSLTLGGYTF.

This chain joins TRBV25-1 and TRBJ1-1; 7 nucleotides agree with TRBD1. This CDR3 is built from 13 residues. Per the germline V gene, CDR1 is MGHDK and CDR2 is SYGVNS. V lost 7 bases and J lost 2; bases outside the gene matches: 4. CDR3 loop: CASNGQVNTEAFF. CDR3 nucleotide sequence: TGTGCCAGCAACGGACAGGTTAACACTGAAGCTTTCTTT.

The CDR3 region has the DNA TGTGCCAGCTCTAGGAATACTGGGCAGGGATCAAATCAGCCCCAGCATTTT. Translated, it gives CASSRNTGQGSNQPQHF. This rearrangement joins TRBV18 to TRBJ1-5; D might be TRBD1 (5 bases). The CDR3 has 17 amino acids. Trimming removed 6 bases from V and 4 bases from J, with 22 bases in between. Germline CDR1 and CDR2: KGHSH and LQKENI.

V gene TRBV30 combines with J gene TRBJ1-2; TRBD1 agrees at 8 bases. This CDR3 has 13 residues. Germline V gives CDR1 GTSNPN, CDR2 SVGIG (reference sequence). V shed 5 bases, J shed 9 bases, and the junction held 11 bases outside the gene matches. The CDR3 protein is CAWETGATGCYTF. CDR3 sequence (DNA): TGTGCCTGGGAGACAGGGGCTACAGGGTGCTACACCTTC.

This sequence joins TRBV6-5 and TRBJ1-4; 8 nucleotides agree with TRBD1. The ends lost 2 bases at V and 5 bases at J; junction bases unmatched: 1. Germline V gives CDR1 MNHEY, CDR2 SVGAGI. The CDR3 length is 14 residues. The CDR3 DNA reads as TGTGCCAGCAGTTACGGACAGGGAAATGAAAAACTGTTTTTT. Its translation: CASSYGQGNEKLFF.

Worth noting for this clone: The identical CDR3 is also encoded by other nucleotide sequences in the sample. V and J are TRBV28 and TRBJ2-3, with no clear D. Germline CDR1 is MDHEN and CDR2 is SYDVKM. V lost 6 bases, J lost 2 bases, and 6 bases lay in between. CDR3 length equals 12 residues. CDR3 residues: CASSGTTDTQYF. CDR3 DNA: TGTGCCAGCAGCGGTACCACAGATACGCAGTATTTT.

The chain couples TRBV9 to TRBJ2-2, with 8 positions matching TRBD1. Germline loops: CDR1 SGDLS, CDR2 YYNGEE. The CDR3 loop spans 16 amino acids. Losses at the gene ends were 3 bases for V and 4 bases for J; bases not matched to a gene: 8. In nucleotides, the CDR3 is TGTGCCAGCAGCGCATCAGGGGGCGTCGGCACCGGGGAGCTGTTTTTT. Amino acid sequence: CASSASGGVGTGELFF.

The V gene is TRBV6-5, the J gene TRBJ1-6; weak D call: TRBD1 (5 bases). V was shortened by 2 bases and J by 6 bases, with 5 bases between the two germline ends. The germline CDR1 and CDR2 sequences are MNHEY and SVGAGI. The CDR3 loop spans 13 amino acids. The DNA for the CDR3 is TGTGCCAGCAGTTACGGGGCTAATTCACCCCTCCACTTT. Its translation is CASSYGANSPLHF.

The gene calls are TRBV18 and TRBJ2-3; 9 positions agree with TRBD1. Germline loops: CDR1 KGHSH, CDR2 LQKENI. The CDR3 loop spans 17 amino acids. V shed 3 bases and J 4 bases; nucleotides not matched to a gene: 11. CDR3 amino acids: CASSPFLRQGGSDTQYF. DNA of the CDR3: TGTGCCAGCTCACCCTTCCTCCGACAGGGGGGGTCAGATACGCAGTATTTT.

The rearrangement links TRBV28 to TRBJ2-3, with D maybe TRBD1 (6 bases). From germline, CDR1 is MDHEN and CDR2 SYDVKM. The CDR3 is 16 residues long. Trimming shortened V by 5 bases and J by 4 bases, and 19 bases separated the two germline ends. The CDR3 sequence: CASSPLRGPEADTQYF. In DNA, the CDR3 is TGTGCCAGCAGTCCCCTCAGGGGCCCCGAAGCAGATACGCAGTATTTT.

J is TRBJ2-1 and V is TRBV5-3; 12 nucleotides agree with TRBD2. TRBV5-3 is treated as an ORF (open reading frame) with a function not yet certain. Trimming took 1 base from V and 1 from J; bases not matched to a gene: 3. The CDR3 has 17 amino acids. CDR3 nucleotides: TGTGCCAGAAGCTTGACTAGCGGGAGGTCGTCCTACAATGAGCAGTTCTTC. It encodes CARSLTSGRSSYNEQFF.

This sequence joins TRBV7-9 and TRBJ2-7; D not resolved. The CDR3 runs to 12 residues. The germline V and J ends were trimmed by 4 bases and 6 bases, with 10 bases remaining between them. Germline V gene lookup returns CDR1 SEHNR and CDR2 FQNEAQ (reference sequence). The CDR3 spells CASSSLLSEQYF. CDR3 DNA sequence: TGTGCCAGCAGCTCACTGCTTAGCGAGCAGTACTTC.

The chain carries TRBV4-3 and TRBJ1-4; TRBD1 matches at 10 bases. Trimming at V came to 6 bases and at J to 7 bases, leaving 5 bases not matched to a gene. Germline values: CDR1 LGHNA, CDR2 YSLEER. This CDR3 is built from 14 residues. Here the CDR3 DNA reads TGCGCCAGCAGTCCGACAGGGGGCGGTGAAAAACTGTTTTTT. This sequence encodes CASSPTGGGEKLFF.

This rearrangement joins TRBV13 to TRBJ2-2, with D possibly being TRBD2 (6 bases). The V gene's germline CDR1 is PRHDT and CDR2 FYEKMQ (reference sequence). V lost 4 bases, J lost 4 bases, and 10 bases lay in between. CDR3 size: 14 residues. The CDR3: CASSSHGSTGELFF. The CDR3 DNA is TGTGCCAGCAGCTCCCACGGGAGCACCGGGGAGCTGTTTTTT.

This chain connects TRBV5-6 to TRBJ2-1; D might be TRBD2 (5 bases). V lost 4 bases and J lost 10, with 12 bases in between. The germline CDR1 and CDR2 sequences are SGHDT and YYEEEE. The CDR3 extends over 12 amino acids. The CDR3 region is CASSPSPGEQFF. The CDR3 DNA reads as TGTGCCAGCAGCCCGTCGCCGGGGGAGCAGTTCTTC.

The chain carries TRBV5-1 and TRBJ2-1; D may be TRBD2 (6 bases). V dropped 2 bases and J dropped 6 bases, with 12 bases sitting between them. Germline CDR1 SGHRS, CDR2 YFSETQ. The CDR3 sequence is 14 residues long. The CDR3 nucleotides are TGCGCCAGCAGCTTTACGGGGGTAGGCAATGAGCAGTTCTTC. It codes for CASSFTGVGNEQFF.